This T cell receptor beta chain comes out of a study of blood T cells in healthy people across ages. Isolating PBMCs gave at least 6.5 million of these cells per sample. Germline V gene lookup returns CDR1 DFQATT and CDR2 SNEGSKA (reference sequence). V lost 5 bases and J 2 bases, leaving 13 bases between the germline ends. The CDR3 has 13 residues. The authors ran a second PCR of about 6 to 11 cycles using a sample-barcoded 5' primer and a J-beta primer mix. A single record per CDR3 protein comes from TCRdb applying MiXCR to the 5' RACE reads. In the table there are approximately 730,000 distinct CDR3 sequences, around 46% of which are singletons.

This rearrangement joins TRBV20-1 to TRBJ2-7; the D call may be TRBD1 or TRBD2 (5 bases each). The sample was blood. The source of this sequence is a woman aged 55-69 years in good health. The DNA of the CDR3 is TGCAGTGCTTACAGGACTGCAACCTACGAGCAGTACTTC. It specifies CSAYRTATYEQYF.